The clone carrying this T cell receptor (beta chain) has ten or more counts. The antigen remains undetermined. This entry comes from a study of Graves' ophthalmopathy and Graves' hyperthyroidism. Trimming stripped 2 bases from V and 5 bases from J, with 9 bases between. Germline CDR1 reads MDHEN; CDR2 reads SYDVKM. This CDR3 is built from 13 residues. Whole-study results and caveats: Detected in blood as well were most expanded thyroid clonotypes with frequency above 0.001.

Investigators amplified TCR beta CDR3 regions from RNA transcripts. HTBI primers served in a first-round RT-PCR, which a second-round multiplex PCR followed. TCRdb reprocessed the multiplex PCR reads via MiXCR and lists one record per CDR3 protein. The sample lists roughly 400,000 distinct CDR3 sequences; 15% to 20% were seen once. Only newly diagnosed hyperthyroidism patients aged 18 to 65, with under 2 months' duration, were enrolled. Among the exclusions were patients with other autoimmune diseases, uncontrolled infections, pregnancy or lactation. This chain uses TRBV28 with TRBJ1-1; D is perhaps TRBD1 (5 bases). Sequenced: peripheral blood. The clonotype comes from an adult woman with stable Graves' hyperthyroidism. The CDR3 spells CASSLQGRTEAFF. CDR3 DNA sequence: TGTGCCAGCAGTTTACAGGGAAGGACTGAAGCTTTCTTT.